This paragraph covers one T cell receptor beta chain sequence. The CDR3 consists of 14 residues. From germline, CDR1 is SNHLY and CDR2 FYNNEI. The V end was cut by 5 bases, the J end by 1 base, with 11 bases between. A sample-barcoded 5' primer and a J-beta primer mix were used in a second PCR of roughly 7 to 11 cycles. TCRdb analysed the 5' RACE reads with MiXCR anew, one entry per CDR3 protein. The profile shows about 760,000 distinct CDR3 sequences, 20% to 30% of them singletons. This record belongs to a study of blood T cells in healthy people across ages. The data also belong to a second study, concerning T cells of mothers and their children.

The sample was blood. This TCR derives from a boy younger than 18 in good health. The genes are TRBV2 and TRBJ2-5; D not resolved. CDR3 sequence: CASSSPTVQETQYF. Here the CDR3 DNA reads TGTGCCAGCAGTTCACCGACCGTCCAAGAGACCCAGTACTTC.